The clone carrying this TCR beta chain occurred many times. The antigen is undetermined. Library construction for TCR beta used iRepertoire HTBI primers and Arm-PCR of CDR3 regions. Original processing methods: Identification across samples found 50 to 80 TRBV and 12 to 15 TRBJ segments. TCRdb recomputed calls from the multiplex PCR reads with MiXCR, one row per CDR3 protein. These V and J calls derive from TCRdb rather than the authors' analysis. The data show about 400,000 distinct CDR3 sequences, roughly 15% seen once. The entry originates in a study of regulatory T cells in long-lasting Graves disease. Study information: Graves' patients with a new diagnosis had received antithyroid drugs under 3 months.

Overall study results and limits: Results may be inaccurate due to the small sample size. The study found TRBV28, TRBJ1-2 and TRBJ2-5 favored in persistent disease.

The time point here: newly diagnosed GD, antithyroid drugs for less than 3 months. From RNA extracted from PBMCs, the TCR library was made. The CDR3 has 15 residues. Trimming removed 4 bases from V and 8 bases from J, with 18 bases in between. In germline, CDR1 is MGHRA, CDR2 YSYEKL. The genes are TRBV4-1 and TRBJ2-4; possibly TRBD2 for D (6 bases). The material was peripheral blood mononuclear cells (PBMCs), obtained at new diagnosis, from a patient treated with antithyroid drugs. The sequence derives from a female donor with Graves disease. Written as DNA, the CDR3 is TGCGCCAGCAGCCCAACTCCGGGACGCGGGGACATTCAGTACTTC. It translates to CASSPTPGRGDIQYF.